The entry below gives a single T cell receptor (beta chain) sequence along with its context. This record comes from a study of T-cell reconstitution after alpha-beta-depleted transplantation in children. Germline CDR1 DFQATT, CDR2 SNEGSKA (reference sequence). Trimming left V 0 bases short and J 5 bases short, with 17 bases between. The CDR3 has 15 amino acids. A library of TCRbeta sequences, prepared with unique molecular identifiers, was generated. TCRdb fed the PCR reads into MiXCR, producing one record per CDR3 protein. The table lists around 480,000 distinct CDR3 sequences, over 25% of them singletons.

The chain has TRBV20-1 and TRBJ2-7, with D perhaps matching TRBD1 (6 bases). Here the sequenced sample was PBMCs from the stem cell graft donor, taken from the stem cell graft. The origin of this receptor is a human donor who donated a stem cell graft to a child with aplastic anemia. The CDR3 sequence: CSARDTGAGAHEQYF. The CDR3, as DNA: TGCAGTGCTAGAGATACCGGAGCAGGGGCCCACGAGCAGTACTTC.